These 10 T cell receptor beta chains originate from one sample sequenced in a study of cytomegalovirus exposure and HLA in healthy donors. The PCR was carried out with 60 Vbeta primers and 13 Jbeta primers. Produced via immunoSEQ multiplex PCR; TCRdb's table is partial and in-frame only. The table records over 150,000 clones, 75% to 85% of them present only once. Sequences were obtained from PBMCs. The receptors come from a woman aged 45-60 years in good health and CMV-seropositive.

The chain joins TRBV10-3 to TRBJ1-2; 7 bases are shared with TRBD1. Germline V gene sequence: CDR1 ENHRY, CDR2 SYGVKD. V trimming: 7 bases; J trimming: 6 bases; junction bases outside the gene matches: 8. The CDR3 has 13 residues. Here the CDR3 DNA reads TGTGCCATCACTTACGACAGGGTTAATGGCTACACCTTC. Amino acids: CAITYDRVNGYTF.

The CDR3 nucleotides read TGTGCCAGCAGCACAGACCCTAGCGGGGGGGCGCAGTATTTT. Translation gives CASSTDPSGGAQYF. The rearrangement joins TRBV9 to TRBJ2-3, with 12 positions matching TRBD2. V trimming: 4 bases; J trimming: 10 bases; junction bases outside the gene matches: 7. There are 14 residues in the CDR3. Per germline, CDR1 SGDLS and CDR2 YYNGEE.

This chain uses TRBV6-1 with TRBJ1-2; 7 bases match TRBD1. The V and J ends lost 3 bases and 3 bases, in that order; junction bases with no gene match: 1. The V gene's germline CDR1 is MNHNS and CDR2 SASEGT. CDR3 length equals 13 residues. The CDR3 loop is CASSETGYYGYTF. The DNA for the CDR3 is TGTGCCAGCAGTGAGACAGGGTACTATGGCTACACCTTC.

Here the CDR3 reads CASSPSGTGVFHEQYF. CDR3 nucleotide sequence: TGTGCCAGCTCTCCCTCCGGGACAGGGGTGTTCCACGAGCAGTACTTC. This sequence joins TRBV18 and TRBJ2-7; TRBD1 aligns across 10 bases. With V trimmed by 6 bases and J by 5 bases, 13 bases remained unmatched. The CDR3 has 16 residues. Germline CDR1 and CDR2: KGHSH and LQKENI.

V gene TRBV11-3 combines with J gene TRBJ2-1, with D possibly being TRBD2 (7 bases). The CDR3 extends over 14 amino acids. Trimming took off 2 bases at V and 9 bases at J, with 14 bases between the two ends. CDR1 and CDR2 from the germline V gene are SGHNT and YENEEA. CDR3 in amino acids: CASSLSRGAGEQFF. CDR3 DNA sequence: TGTGCCAGCAGCTTAAGTCGGGGGGCAGGTGAGCAGTTCTTC. The whole variable domain, remainder taken from reference TRBV11-3 and TRBJ2-1, is EAGVVQSPRYKIIEKKQPVAFWCNPISGHNTLYWYLQNLGQGPELLIRYENEEAVDDSQLPKDRFSAERLKGVDSTLKIQPAELGDSAVYLCASSLSRGAGEQFFGPGTRLTVL.

V gene TRBV15 combines with J gene TRBJ1-2, with 7 bases fitting TRBD1. The V gene's germline CDR1 is LNHNV and CDR2 YYDKDF (reference sequence). V gave up 3 bases and J gave up 5 bases; unmatched junction bases: 6. This CDR3 has 14 amino acids. The CDR3 DNA reads as TGTGCCACCAGCAGTCTCGGACAGGAATATGGCTACACCTTC. Amino acid sequence: CATSSLGQEYGYTF.

This rearrangement joins TRBV15 to TRBJ2-5; D remains ambiguous. Trimming left V 0 bases short and J 7 bases short, with 6 bases between. This CDR3 has 12 amino acids. The germline V gene has CDR1 LNHNV and CDR2 YYDKDF (reference sequence). The CDR3, as DNA: TGTGCCACCAGCAGAGATTCGGGGACCCAGTACTTC. This sequence encodes CATSRDSGTQYF.

This clone was found a few times. The DNA for the CDR3 is TGTGCCAGTACCGACAGGGGCTACAATGAAAAACTGTTTTTT. It translates to CASTDRGYNEKLFF. The V and J genes are TRBV19 and TRBJ1-4; 8 bases agree with TRBD1. This CDR3 has 14 amino acids. With V trimmed by 7 bases and J by 5 bases, 6 bases remained unmatched. The germline CDR1 and CDR2 sequences are LNHDA and SQIVND (reference sequence).

The CDR3 spells CASSPRKESSGYTF. CDR3 bases: TGTGCCAGCTCACCAAGGAAGGAATCTAGCGGCTACACCTTC. The V call is TRBV18, the J call TRBJ1-2; D unresolved. From germline, CDR1 is KGHSH and CDR2 LQKENI. CDR3 size: 14 residues. The V end was cut by 2 bases, the J end by 8 bases, with 15 bases between.

The CDR3 DNA sequence: TGTGCCATCATGGGCGGGAGCAATCAGCCCCAGCATTTT. Its translation is CAIMGGSNQPQHF. J is TRBJ1-5 and V is TRBV6-1; D gene unclear. Germline lookup yields CDR1 MNHNS and CDR2 SASEGT. Trimming cost V 10 bases and J 1 base, with 11 bases left between them. This CDR3 has 13 residues.